Each of the 22 T cell receptor beta chains below was sequenced from the same sample in a study of T cells in localized non-small cell lung cancer. The repertoire was sequenced with immunoSEQ multiplex PCR; TCRdb's copy has only in-frame clones and lacks some. The data contain roughly 3,800 clones, roughly 29% of them seen just once; the ten biggest clones take up approximately 8%. The sequencing used lung tumor tissue, collected before any cancer treatment. The source is a man aged 40 to 70 with stage I lung adenocarcinoma.

In its sample, this clone was seen a few times. V is TRBV28 and J is TRBJ2-3; D may correspond to TRBD1 or TRBD2 (5 bases each). The CDR3 consists of 15 residues. V was trimmed by 6 bases and J by 2 bases, leaving 15 bases between them. Germline-derived CDR1 and CDR2 are MDHEN and SYDVKM. The CDR3 loop reads CASSSPGPNTDTQYF. CDR3 DNA sequence: TGTGCCAGCAGCTCTCCGGGACCGAACACAGATACGCAGTATTTT.

V is TRBV12-5 and J is TRBJ2-3, with 8 bases matching TRBD2. The length of the CDR3 is 12 residues. Germline V CDR1 and CDR2: LGHNT, FRNRAP. For the CDR3, the DNA is TGTGCCAGCATTAGGCGGGGGGAGGGCCTGTATTTT. This translates into CASIRRGEGLYF.

The chain carries TRBV30 and TRBJ2-3, with D possibly being TRBD1 or TRBD2 (6 bases each). Germline-derived CDR1 and CDR2 are GTSNPN and SVGIG (reference sequence). V was trimmed by 1 base and J by 4 bases, leaving 12 bases between them. The CDR3 is 14 amino acids. CDR3: CAWSGGAWADTQYF. DNA of the CDR3: TGTGCCTGGAGTGGGGGGGCCTGGGCAGATACGCAGTATTTT.

V and J are TRBV11-3 and TRBJ2-3; no definite D call. The CDR3 length is 14 residues. V lost 5 bases, J lost 2 bases, and 11 bases lay in between. Germline V lookup: CDR1 SGHNT, CDR2 YENEEA. The CDR3 DNA is TGTGCCAGCAGCCCGCTTGGGCCCACAGATACGCAGTATTTT. Translated, it gives CASSPLGPTDTQYF.

V is TRBV19 and J is TRBJ1-2; D not certain. Trimming shortened V by 3 bases and J by 1 base, and 6 bases separated the two germline ends. Germline V gene sequence: CDR1 LNHDA, CDR2 SQIVND (reference sequence). CDR3 size: 13 residues. The CDR3 coding sequence is TGTGCCAGTAGTATCCCTCTTAACTATGGCTACACCTTC. Its protein product is CASSIPLNYGYTF.

This clone was picked up a small number of times. The rearrangement links TRBV23-1 to TRBJ2-7; D remains ambiguous. TRBV23-1 is given ORF status, its function remaining uncertain. The V gene lost 6 bases and the J gene lost 3 bases, with 12 bases spanning the gap. The CDR3 loop spans 13 amino acids. The CDR3 DNA reads TGCGCCAGCAGCTTGTCCACTAACTACGAGCAGTACTTC. Protein: CASSLSTNYEQYF.

The genes are TRBV5-1 and TRBJ2-1, with 10 bases aligning to TRBD2. Germline loops: CDR1 SGHRS, CDR2 YFSETQ. The CDR3 extends over 21 amino acids. V was pared by 2 bases and J by 0 bases, with 17 bases of the junction left unmatched. The CDR3 DNA reads as TGCGCCAGCAGCTTAGCGAGGGGGAGGGTGTCTAGCGGGAGCTCCTACAATGAGCAGTTCTTC. It specifies CASSLARGRVSSGSSYNEQFF.

This clone came up once. V and J are TRBV5-1 and TRBJ2-3; 13 bases align to TRBD2. CDR1 and CDR2 from the germline V gene are SGHRS and YFSETQ. J was trimmed by 3 bases and V by 3 bases; bases with no gene match: 10. This CDR3 is built from 18 residues. CDR3 nucleotides: TGCGCCAGCAGCTCTTACCCGACTAGCGGGAGGTCAACAGATACGCAGTATTTT. Its protein is CASSSYPTSGRSTDTQYF.

The V gene is TRBV19, the J gene TRBJ2-1; 9 bases line up with TRBD2. The J segment lost 8 bases and the V segment lost 9 bases, leaving 8 bases of the junction unmatched. CDR3 length: 13 amino acids. Germline assignment: CDR1 LNHDA and CDR2 SQIVND (reference sequence). CDR3 sequence (DNA): TGTGCCAGCGACAGCGGGAGGAAGGATGAGCAGTTCTTC. Its protein is CASDSGRKDEQFF.

Relative to its sample, this clone is large. This chain uses TRBV9 with TRBJ2-1, with TRBD2 identical over 10 bases. The junction had 7 bases not matched to a gene; V was cut back by 5 bases and J by 5 bases. Germline V gene sequence: CDR1 SGDLS, CDR2 YYNGEE. The CDR3 loop spans 15 amino acids. CDR3 protein: CASSRGLAWNNEQFF. The CDR3 coding sequence is TGTGCCAGCAGTAGGGGACTAGCGTGGAACAATGAGCAGTTCTTC.

DNA of the CDR3: TGTGCCAGCACCCAGATGTCGAGCTCCTACAATGAGCAGTTCTTC. It yields the protein CASTQMSSSYNEQFF. The chain is built from TRBV9 and TRBJ2-1, with no clear D. Germline V gene data show CDR1 as SGDLS and CDR2 as YYNGEE. V lost 6 bases and J 0 bases, leaving 13 bases between the germline ends. The CDR3 spans 15 residues. Full variable domain (missing parts from reference TRBV9 and TRBJ2-1): DSGVTQTPKHLITATGQRVTLRCSPRSGDLSVYWYQQSLDQGLQFLIQYYNGEERAKGNILERFSAQQFPDLHSELNLSSLELGDSALYFCASTQMSSSYNEQFFGPGTRLTVL.

This sequence joins TRBV29-1 and TRBJ2-3; D is possibly TRBD1 (5 bases). The V gene's germline CDR1 is SQVTM and CDR2 ANQGSEA. The germline V and J ends were trimmed by 2 bases and 2 bases, with 14 bases remaining between them. The CDR3 runs to 15 residues. The CDR3 DNA sequence: TGCAGCGTTGAATTGGGGCCTGGAGTCACAGATACGCAGTATTTT. It yields the protein CSVELGPGVTDTQYF.

The V gene is TRBV30, the J gene TRBJ1-4, with a tentative D call TRBD1 (6 bases). The V and J ends lost 1 base and 5 bases respectively, with 14 bases between them. Germline V gene data show CDR1 as GTSNPN and CDR2 as SVGIG (reference sequence). This CDR3 is built from 15 residues. The CDR3 nucleotides read TGTGCCTGGAGTGCGACAGGTAGTCCGAATGAAAAACTGTTTTTT. It encodes CAWSATGSPNEKLFF.

CDR3 in amino acids: CASSPGTANTEAFF. CDR3 bases: TGCGCCAGCAGCCCGGGGACGGCCAACACTGAAGCTTTCTTT. The chain carries TRBV4-1 and TRBJ1-1; a weak D match, TRBD1 (5 bases). From germline, CDR1 is MGHRA and CDR2 YSYEKL. V was shortened by 4 bases and J by 2 bases, with 11 bases between the two germline ends. The CDR3 is made up of 14 amino acids.

In this sample, this clone turned up a few times. The V call is TRBV6-8, the J call TRBJ2-7, with TRBD2 as a possible D gene (6 bases). Trimming stripped 10 bases from V and 0 bases from J, with 19 bases between. Germline V gene sequence: CDR1 MNHGY, CDR2 SAAAGT. The CDR3 is 15 residues long. The CDR3 spells CANSRRADYSYEQYF. The DNA of the CDR3 is TGTGCCAACTCGAGAAGGGCGGACTACTCCTACGAGCAGTACTTC.

This clone was detected a few times. The chain uses TRBV11-3 and TRBJ2-7; D assignment may be TRBD1 or TRBD2 (6 bases each). CDR3 size: 16 residues. V was shortened by 4 bases and J by 2 bases, with 18 bases between the two germline ends. Germline CDR1 and CDR2: SGHNT and YENEEA. CDR3: CASSSDRRTNTYEQYF. CDR3 nucleotide sequence: TGTGCCAGCAGCTCCGACAGGAGGACTAATACCTACGAGCAGTACTTC.

Relative to its sample, this clone is medium-sized (0.01 to 0.1%). The chain links TRBV1 to TRBJ2-7; the table calls TRBD1, which could not be checked here. TRBV1 is a known pseudogene. The CDR3 is 17 residues long. CDR3: CASSPFHGQGHSYEQYF. CDR3 DNA sequence: TGCGCCAGCAGCCCCTTCCATGGACAGGGACACTCCTACGAGCAGTACTTC.

V and J are TRBV6-8 and TRBJ1-1; 8 nucleotides agree with TRBD1. Germline V lookup: CDR1 MNHGY, CDR2 SAAAGT. J lost 4 bases, V lost 2 bases, and 3 bases had no gene match. This CDR3 has 14 residues. The CDR3 here is CASSYGQGGTEAFF. CDR3 DNA: TGTGCCAGCAGTTACGGACAGGGTGGCACTGAAGCTTTCTTT.

The chain links TRBV5-1 to TRBJ1-5, with TRBD1 matching 8 bases. Germline loops: CDR1 SGHRS, CDR2 YFSETQ. V lost 0 bases, J lost 9 bases, and 5 bases stayed unmatched. CDR3 length: 14 residues. CDR3 amino acids: CASSLEVGTGPQHF. The CDR3 coding sequence is TGCGCCAGCAGCTTGGAGGTGGGGACAGGGCCCCAGCATTTT. Based on the CDR3 plus reference TRBV5-1 and TRBJ1-5, the full variable domain is KAGVTQTPRYLIKTRGQQVTLSCSPISGHRSVSWYQQTPGQGLQFLFEYFSETQRNKGNFPGRFSGRQFSNSRSEMNVSTLELGDSALYLCASSLEVGTGPQHFGDGTRLSIL.

The genes are TRBV9 and TRBJ1-5; D is ambiguous. Trimming cost V 6 bases and J 2 bases, with 12 bases left between them. Per the germline V gene, CDR1 is SGDLS and CDR2 is YYNGEE. The CDR3 spans 14 residues. The CDR3 is CASTVLLGNQPQHF. The CDR3 DNA reads as TGTGCCAGCACTGTCCTCCTGGGCAATCAGCCCCAGCATTTT. The whole variable domain, filled in from reference TRBV9 and TRBJ1-5, reads DSGVTQTPKHLITATGQRVTLRCSPRSGDLSVYWYQQSLDQGLQFLIQYYNGEERAKGNILERFSAQQFPDLHSELNLSSLELGDSALYFCASTVLLGNQPQHFGDGTRLSIL.

This chain uses TRBV11-3 with TRBJ1-1; D ambiguous. Trimming took off 1 base at V and 1 base at J, with 7 bases between the two ends. Germline loops: CDR1 SGHNT, CDR2 YENEEA. The CDR3 consists of 14 residues. The CDR3 here is CASSLGVRNTEAFF. In nucleotides, the CDR3 is TGTGCCAGCAGCTTAGGAGTAAGGAACACTGAAGCTTTCTTT. The variable domain in full, completed from reference TRBV11-3 and TRBJ1-1, reads EAGVVQSPRYKIIEKKQPVAFWCNPISGHNTLYWYLQNLGQGPELLIRYENEEAVDDSQLPKDRFSAERLKGVDSTLKIQPAELGDSAVYLCASSLGVRNTEAFFGQGTRLTVV.

This chain connects TRBV18 to TRBJ1-5, with D uncertain. Germline values: CDR1 KGHSH, CDR2 LQKENI. The V gene lost 3 bases and the J gene lost 3 bases, with 9 bases spanning the gap. The length of the CDR3 is 14 residues. The CDR3 DNA is TGTGCCAGCTCACCCGTCGGGGTCAATCAGCCCCAGCATTTT. As protein: CASSPVGVNQPQHF.